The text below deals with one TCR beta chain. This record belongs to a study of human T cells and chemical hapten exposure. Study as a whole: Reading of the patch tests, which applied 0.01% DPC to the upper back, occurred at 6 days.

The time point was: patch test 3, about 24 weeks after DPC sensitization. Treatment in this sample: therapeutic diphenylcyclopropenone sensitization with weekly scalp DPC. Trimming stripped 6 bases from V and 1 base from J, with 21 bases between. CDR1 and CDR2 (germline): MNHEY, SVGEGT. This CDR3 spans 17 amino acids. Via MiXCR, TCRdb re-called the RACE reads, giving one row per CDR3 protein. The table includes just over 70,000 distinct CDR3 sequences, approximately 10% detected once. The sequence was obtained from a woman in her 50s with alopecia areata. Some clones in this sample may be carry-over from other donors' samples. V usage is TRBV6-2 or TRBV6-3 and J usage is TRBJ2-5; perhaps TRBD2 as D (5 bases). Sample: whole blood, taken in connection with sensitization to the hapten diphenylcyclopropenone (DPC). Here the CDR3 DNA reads TGTGCCAGCAGCCAGGAGGTAGGGTGGAGGTCCCAAGAGACCCAGTACTTC. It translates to CASSQEVGWRSQETQYF.